The table lists the clone carrying this T cell receptor beta chain with a few counts. What it binds is not known. The unsorted PBMC replicate PCRs were performed with about 280 ng DNA, 30,000 to 35,000 T cell genomes. Ten immunoSEQ deep assay plates served to sequence unsorted PBMC DNA. TCRdb keeps only in-frame clones here, not all; method: immunoSEQ multiplex PCR. The profile shows some 470,000 clones, 70% to 80% of them singletons. This entry is derived from a study of shared clonotypes between healthy human individuals. Study findings and constraints: The researchers took only blood, and tissue repertoires probably look different.

CDR1 is MNHEY, CDR2 SMNVEV, per germline (reference sequence). J lost 1 base, V lost 9 bases, and 6 bases had no gene match. This CDR3 is 14 amino acids long. The rearrangement uses TRBV27 and TRBJ1-5; 7 bases are shared with TRBD1. The clonotype comes from a middle-aged woman in good health. Some clones in this sample may be carry-over from other donors' samples. Sequenced: PBMCs. CDR3: CASNRGGSNQPQHF. The DNA for the CDR3 is TGTGCCAGTAACAGGGGTGGAAGCAATCAGCCCCAGCATTTT.